The next 20 T cell receptor beta chains were all read from a single sample in a study of blood T cell repertoires in COVID-19. Measured with immunoSEQ multiplex PCR; TCRdb has only the in-frame clones, and not every one. This sample carries 140,000 to 150,000 clones, 82% of them seen once, and the ten largest clones take roughly 15%. Sequencing used peripheral blood. These receptors all stem from a human donor with acute or convalescent COVID-19. The donor label of this sample is uncertain.

The chain combines TRBV6-2 or TRBV6-3 with TRBJ1-6; 7 nucleotides align to TRBD1. The CDR3 runs to 15 residues. The V gene end was trimmed by 2 bases and the J gene end by 7 bases; junction bases not matched to a gene: 5. Germline assignment: CDR1 MNHEY and CDR2 SVGEGT. CDR3 amino acids: CASSYRQGLNSPLHF. DNA of the CDR3: TGTGCCAGCAGTTACCGACAGGGACTCAATTCACCCCTCCACTTT.

This clone has just a few counts. This chain uses TRBV28 with TRBJ1-5; the match to TRBD1 covers 9 bases. This CDR3 comprises 17 residues. V lost 8 bases, J lost 4 bases, and 15 bases stayed unmatched. Germline loops: CDR1 MDHEN, CDR2 SYDVKM. The CDR3, as DNA: TGTGCCAGCGGGTCAACAGGGGGCGAAAGGAGGAATCAGCCCCAGCATTTT. It yields the protein CASGSTGGERRNQPQHF.

The J gene is TRBJ1-1, the V gene TRBV12-5, with D perhaps TRBD1 (5 bases). CDR3 length equals 15 residues. The germline CDR1 and CDR2 sequences are LGHNT and FRNRAP. Trimming cost V 1 base and J 1 base, with 10 bases left between them. The CDR3 sequence is CASGLETATNTEAFF. The CDR3 bases are TGTGCTAGTGGTTTGGAGACAGCTACGAACACTGAAGCTTTCTTT.

The rearrangement joins TRBV7-9 to TRBJ1-6; the match to TRBD1 covers 7 bases. From germline, CDR1 is SEHNR and CDR2 FQNEAQ (reference sequence). The CDR3 runs to 14 residues. Unmatched junction bases numbered 7, after V lost 6 bases and J lost 8 bases. Here the CDR3 DNA reads TGTGCCAGCAGTCGACAGGGCCAGGATTCACCCCTCCACTTT. Its translation is CASSRQGQDSPLHF.

The chain recombines TRBV7-6 with TRBJ2-3; D is ambiguous. Germline values: CDR1 SGHVS, CDR2 FNYEAQ. This CDR3 is 15 amino acids long. V shed 0 bases and J shed 0 bases, with 7 bases lying between them. In nucleotides, the CDR3 is TGTGCCAGCAGCTTAGCGCGACATAGCACAGATACGCAGTATTTT. Protein sequence: CASSLARHSTDTQYF.

This chain uses TRBV30 with TRBJ1-1; 7 nucleotides match TRBD1. Germline V CDR1 and CDR2: GTSNPN, SVGIG (reference sequence). The CDR3 has 13 residues. J was trimmed by 5 bases and V by 3 bases; bases with no gene match: 6. As DNA, the CDR3 is TGTGCCTGGAGGACAGGGCTGGGAACTGAAGCTTTCTTT. Translation gives CAWRTGLGTEAFF.

This clone appeared a single time. The genes are TRBV6-5 and TRBJ2-5; D not resolved. Between the trimmed V and J ends, which lost 6 bases and 4 bases, there was a span of 15 bases. This CDR3 contains 14 residues. CDR1 MNHEY and CDR2 SVGAGI come from the germline V gene. The CDR3 here is CASRTLTLGETQYF. The CDR3 DNA reads TGTGCCAGCAGGACATTGACCCTTGGAGAGACCCAGTACTTC.

The V gene is TRBV19, the J gene TRBJ1-2; a weak D match, TRBD1 (6 bases). This CDR3 is built from 18 residues. CDR1 LNHDA and CDR2 SQIVND come from the germline V gene (reference sequence). The V end lost 5 bases, the J end lost 4 bases, and 26 bases lay between the germline ends. CDR3: CASSRRNQQGIMGYGYTF. Written as DNA, the CDR3 is TGTGCCAGTAGTCGAAGAAACCAACAGGGTATAATGGGCTATGGCTACACCTTC.

The CDR3 region is CASTKESSYNSPLHF. The CDR3 region has the DNA TGTGCCAGCACGAAGGAGAGCTCCTATAATTCACCCCTCCACTTT. The V and J genes are TRBV11-1 and TRBJ1-6; D unclear. Trimming took 7 bases from V and 0 from J, leaving 10 bases between them. The V gene's germline CDR1 is SGHAT and CDR2 FQDESV (reference sequence). CDR3 size: 15 residues.

The rearrangement joins TRBV3-1 (or the pseudogene TRBV3-2) to TRBJ2-3, with 10 bases identical to TRBD2. This CDR3 spans 17 amino acids. Trimming at V came to 0 bases and at J to 2 bases, leaving 5 bases not matched to a gene. Germline CDR1 and CDR2: LGHDT and YNNKEL (reference sequence). In DNA, the CDR3 is TGTGCCAGCAGCCAAGATATCAGCGGGGGGGTCACAGATACGCAGTATTTT. Its translation: CASSQDISGGVTDTQYF.

The chain couples TRBV7-2 to TRBJ1-5, with 9 bases fitting TRBD1. In germline, CDR1 is SGHTA, CDR2 FQGNSA. The V and J ends lost 5 bases and 4 bases, in that order; junction bases with no gene match: 3. This CDR3 region has 14 residues. The CDR3 here is CASSTGQGNQPQHF. CDR3 in DNA: TGTGCCAGCAGCACCGGACAGGGGAATCAGCCCCAGCATTTT.

The V gene is TRBV6-5, the J gene TRBJ2-3; TRBD2 aligns across 13 bases. V shed 6 bases and J 5 bases; nucleotides not matched to a gene: 5. CDR1 and CDR2 from the germline V gene are MNHEY and SVGAGI. CDR3 length: 15 amino acids. This chain's CDR3 is CASSRTSGGEDTQYF. DNA for the CDR3: TGTGCCAGCAGCAGGACTAGCGGGGGAGAAGATACGCAGTATTTT.

This sequence joins TRBV27 and TRBJ1-5; D possibly corresponds to TRBD1 (6 bases). V lost 5 bases to trimming and J lost 3 bases, with 11 bases between them. CDR1 MNHEY and CDR2 SMNVEV come from the germline V gene (reference sequence). CDR3 length: 14 residues. CDR3 in DNA: TGTGCCAGCAGTCCGGGACACGACAATCAGCCCCAGCATTTT. Translated: CASSPGHDNQPQHF.

In this sample, this clone turned up a few times. J is TRBJ2-1 and V is TRBV5-4, with TRBD2 as a possible D gene (7 bases). Germline loops: CDR1 SGHNT, CDR2 YYREEE (reference sequence). Trimming removed 1 base from V and 4 bases from J, with 15 bases in between. This CDR3 spans 16 amino acids. The CDR3 DNA sequence: TGTGCCAGCAGCTTGTCTTACGGGGGGCGGTACAATGAGCAGTTCTTC. Encoded protein: CASSLSYGGRYNEQFF.

The chain couples TRBV2 to TRBJ1-4; D not resolved. V gave up 2 bases and J gave up 6 bases, with 10 bases separating them. This CDR3 contains 14 residues. Germline V CDR1 and CDR2: SNHLY, FYNNEI. CDR3 protein: CASSELSVHEKLFF. Here the CDR3 DNA reads TGTGCCAGCAGTGAACTGAGCGTGCATGAAAAACTGTTTTTT.

The V call is TRBV19, the J call TRBJ2-4; D might be TRBD2 (6 bases). V was pared by 6 bases and J by 9 bases, with 24 bases between. The length of the CDR3 is 16 residues. Germline CDR1 reads LNHDA; CDR2 reads SQIVND (reference sequence). The DNA for the CDR3 is TGTGCCAGTAGAAACCAGATCGGGGGATTGCGCGGCATTCAGTACTTC. This translates into CASRNQIGGLRGIQYF.

The chain recombines TRBV7-9 with TRBJ1-6; D call uncertain. Trimming cost V 5 bases and J 4 bases, with 18 bases left between them. The CDR3 has 17 residues. CDR1 is SEHNR, CDR2 FQNEAQ, per germline (reference sequence). The CDR3 loop reads CASSEPVLEGYNSPLHF. CDR3 in DNA: TGTGCCAGCAGCGAGCCGGTGCTGGAGGGATATAATTCACCCCTCCACTTT. The entire variable domain, with the rest obtained from reference TRBV7-9 and TRBJ1-6, is as follows: DTGVSQNPRHKITKRGQNVTFRCDPISEHNRLYWYRQTLGQGPEFLTYFQNEAQLEKSRLLSDRFSAERPKGSFSTLEIQRTEQGDSAMYLCASSEPVLEGYNSPLHFGNGTRLTVT.

The rearrangement links TRBV29-1 to TRBJ2-7; 7 bases match TRBD1. J gave up 7 bases and V 1 base, and 10 bases lay outside the gene matches. The CDR3 extends over 14 amino acids. Germline CDR1 reads SQVTM; CDR2 reads ANQGSEA. The CDR3 reads CSVEGGQVQREQYF. CDR3 DNA sequence: TGCAGCGTTGAAGGAGGACAGGTCCAGCGAGAGCAGTACTTC.

This chain connects TRBV18 to TRBJ2-1; the D is unclear. The CDR3 totals 16 residues. Trimming shortened V by 1 base and J by 3 bases, and 13 bases separated the two germline ends. Germline CDR1 is KGHSH and CDR2 is LQKENI. The CDR3 protein is CASSPRGSGNYNEQFF. CDR3 nucleotides: TGTGCCAGCTCACCACGTGGTTCAGGAAACTACAATGAGCAGTTCTTC.

In this sample, this clone turned up a few times. In DNA, the CDR3 is TGTGCCAGCAGCTTAGTACAGGGTGGATCGAACGAGCAGTACTTC. This encodes CASSLVQGGSNEQYF. The chain employs TRBV7-2 and TRBJ2-7; weak D call: TRBD1 (6 bases). Germline V lookup: CDR1 SGHTA, CDR2 FQGNSA. V lost 1 base to trimming and J lost 5 bases, with 15 bases between them. The CDR3 has 15 residues.